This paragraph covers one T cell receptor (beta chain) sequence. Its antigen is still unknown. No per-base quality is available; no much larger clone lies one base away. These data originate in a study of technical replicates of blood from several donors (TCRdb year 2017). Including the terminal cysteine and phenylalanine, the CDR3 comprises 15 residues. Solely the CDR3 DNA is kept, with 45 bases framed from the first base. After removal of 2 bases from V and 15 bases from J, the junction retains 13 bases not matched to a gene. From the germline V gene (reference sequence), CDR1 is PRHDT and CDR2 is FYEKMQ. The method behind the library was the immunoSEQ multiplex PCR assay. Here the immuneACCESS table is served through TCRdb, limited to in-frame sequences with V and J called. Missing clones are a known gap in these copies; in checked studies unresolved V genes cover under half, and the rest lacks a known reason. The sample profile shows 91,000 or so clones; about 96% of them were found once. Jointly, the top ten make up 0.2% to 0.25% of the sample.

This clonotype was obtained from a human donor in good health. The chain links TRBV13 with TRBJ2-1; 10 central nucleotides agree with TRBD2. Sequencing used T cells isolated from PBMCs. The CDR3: CASSLSASGGVRRFF. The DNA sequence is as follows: TGTGCCAGCAGCTTATCGGCTAGCGGGGGTGTGCGACGGTTCTTC.